Listed below are T cell receptor beta chains from one sample, sequenced in a study of identifying expanded T cells in peripheral blood. Clones were read by immunoSEQ multiplex PCR, and TCRdb kept only the in-frame ones, dropping some. The sample shows 70,000 to 95,000 clones, 88% of them seen only once. The sample consisted of blood. These receptors all come from a person aged 18 to 70 in good health. The CDR3 runs from the conserved cysteine through the conserved F or W. Each record gives: V gene, J gene, CDR3 protein.

V: TRBV7-2
J: TRBJ1-2
CDR3: CASSISAGTGGGYTF

V: TRBV9
J: TRBJ2-7
CDR3: CASSVGDNPISYEQYF

V: TRBV28
J: TRBJ1-2
CDR3: CASSWSNYGYTF

V: TRBV7-2
J: TRBJ2-7
CDR3: CASSIGLAGEEQYF

V: TRBV9
J: TRBJ1-5
CDR3: CASGREGSHQPQHF

V: TRBV9
J: TRBJ2-7
CDR3: CASSVQTSAEQYF

V: TRBV28
J: TRBJ1-4
CDR3: CASRTDKIGKLFF

V: TRBV30
J: TRBJ1-2
CDR3: CASPSGGYGYTF

V: TRBV5-4
J: TRBJ2-7
CDR3: CASSYGTGSYEQYF

V: TRBV9
J: TRBJ2-7
CDR3: CASSVVGSSYEQYF